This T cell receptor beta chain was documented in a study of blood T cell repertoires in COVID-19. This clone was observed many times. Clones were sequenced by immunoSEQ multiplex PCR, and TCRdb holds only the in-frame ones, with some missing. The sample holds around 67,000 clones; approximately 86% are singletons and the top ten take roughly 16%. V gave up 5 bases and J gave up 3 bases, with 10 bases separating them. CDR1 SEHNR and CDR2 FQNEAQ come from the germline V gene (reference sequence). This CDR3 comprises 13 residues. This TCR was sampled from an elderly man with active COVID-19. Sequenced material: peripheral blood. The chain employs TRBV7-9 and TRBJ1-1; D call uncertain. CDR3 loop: CASSLVRDTEAFF. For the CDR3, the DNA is TGTGCCAGCAGCCTTGTCCGGGACACTGAAGCTTTCTTT.